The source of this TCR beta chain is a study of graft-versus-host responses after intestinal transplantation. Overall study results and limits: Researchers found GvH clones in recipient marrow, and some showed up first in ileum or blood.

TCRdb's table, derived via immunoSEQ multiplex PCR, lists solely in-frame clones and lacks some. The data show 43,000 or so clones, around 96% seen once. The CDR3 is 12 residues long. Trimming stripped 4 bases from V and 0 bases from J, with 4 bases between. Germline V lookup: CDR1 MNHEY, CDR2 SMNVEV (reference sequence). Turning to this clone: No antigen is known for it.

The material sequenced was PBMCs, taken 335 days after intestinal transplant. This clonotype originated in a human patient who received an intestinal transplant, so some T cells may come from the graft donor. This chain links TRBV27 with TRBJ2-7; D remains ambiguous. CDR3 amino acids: CASSSPSYEQYF. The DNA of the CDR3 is TGTGCCAGCAGTTCGCCCTCCTACGAGCAGTACTTC.